This TCR beta chain is from a study of regulatory T cells in long-lasting Graves disease. Sample time point: newly diagnosed GD, antithyroid drugs for less than 3 months. The authors made the TCR library using RNA they extracted from PBMCs. About this clonotype: Its target is not known.

Study-level findings and limits: The persistent group shared around 3,000 public clonotypes, more than the roughly 990 shared by new patients.

Unmatched junction bases numbered 4, after V lost 6 bases and J lost 3 bases. Looked up from germline, CDR1 is SNHLY and CDR2 is FYNNEI. The CDR3 totals 13 residues. HTBI primers from iRepertoire and Arm-PCR of CDR3 regions yielded the TCR beta libraries. TCRdb passed the multiplex PCR reads through MiXCR, listing each CDR3 protein once. The table has about 310,000 distinct CDR3 sequences, under 20% seen once. The source material was peripheral blood mononuclear cells (PBMCs), sampled at new diagnosis, from a patient treated with antithyroid drugs. The sequence was obtained from a female donor with Graves disease. The chain uses TRBV2 and TRBJ2-7, with TRBD2 matching 8 bases. This chain's CDR3 is CASRLAVDYEQYF. For the CDR3, the DNA is TGTGCCAGCAGACTAGCGGTTGACTACGAGCAGTACTTC.